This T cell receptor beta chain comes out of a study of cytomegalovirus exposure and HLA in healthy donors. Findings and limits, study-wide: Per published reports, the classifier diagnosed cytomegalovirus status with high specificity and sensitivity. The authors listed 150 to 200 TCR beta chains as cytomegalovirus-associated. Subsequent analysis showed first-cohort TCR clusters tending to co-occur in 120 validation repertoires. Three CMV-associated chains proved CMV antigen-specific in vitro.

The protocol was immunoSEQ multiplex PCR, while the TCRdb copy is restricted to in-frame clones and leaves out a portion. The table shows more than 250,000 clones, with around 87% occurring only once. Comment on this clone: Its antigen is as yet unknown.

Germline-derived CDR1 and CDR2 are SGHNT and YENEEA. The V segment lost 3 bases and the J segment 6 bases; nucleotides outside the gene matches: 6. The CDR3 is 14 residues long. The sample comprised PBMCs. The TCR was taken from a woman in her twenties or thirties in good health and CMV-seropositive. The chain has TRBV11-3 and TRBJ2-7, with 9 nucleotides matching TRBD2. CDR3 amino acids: CASSFNSGSSEQYF. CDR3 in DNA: TGTGCCAGCAGCTTTAATAGCGGGAGTTCCGAGCAGTACTTC.